Shown below are 30 T cell receptor beta chains from a single sample sequenced in a study of blood T cell repertoires in COVID-19 (dated by TCRdb to 2018 to 2020). The method behind the library was the immunoSEQ multiplex PCR assay. Here the immuneACCESS table is served through TCRdb, limited to in-frame sequences with V and J called. Missing clones are a known gap in these copies; in checked studies unresolved V genes cover under half, and the rest lacks a known reason. The sample has more than 200,000 clones on record, 70% to 90% of them singletons. Of the sample, about 5% falls within the top ten clones. Sequences were obtained from peripheral blood. These receptors were obtained from an older woman with COVID-19, enrolled during active disease.

The chain couples TRBV19 to TRBJ2-1, with TRBD2 matching over 10 bases. This CDR3 is 15 amino acids long. The ends lost 8 bases at V and 7 bases at J; junction bases unmatched: 11. Germline assignment: CDR1 LNHDA and CDR2 SQIVND (reference sequence). For the CDR3, the DNA is TGTGCCAGTTCTCGGGGGAGCGGGAGGGGGAATGAGCAGTTCTTC. Residues: CASSRGSGRGNEQFF.

CDR3 amino acids: CATSPGTRGVYTF. Here the CDR3 DNA reads TGTGCCACCAGTCCGGGGACAAGAGGGGTCTACACCTTC. This chain connects TRBV24-1 to TRBJ1-2; D is perhaps TRBD1 (6 bases). The ends were cut back, 6 bases at V and 10 bases at J, with 17 bases in the middle. The germline V gene encodes CDR1 KGHDR and CDR2 SFDVKD. The CDR3 runs to 13 residues.

The chain links TRBV19 to TRBJ1-2; maybe TRBD1 (5 bases). V lost 4 bases and J lost 1, with 19 bases in between. The germline V gene encodes CDR1 LNHDA and CDR2 SQIVND (reference sequence). This CDR3 contains 17 residues. Written as DNA, the CDR3 is TGTGCCAGTAGTACCACGGGGACTCTCGGGAATAACTATGGCTACACCTTC. It translates to CASSTTGTLGNNYGYTF.

V and J are TRBV4-1 and TRBJ2-1, with D maybe TRBD1 (5 bases). The CDR3 totals 13 residues. Germline V CDR1 and CDR2: MGHRA, YSYEKL. V lost 5 bases and J 5 bases, leaving 10 bases between the germline ends. DNA for the CDR3: TGCGCCAGCAGCTACGACAGTGACAATGAGCAGTTCTTC. Translating it yields CASSYDSDNEQFF.

This chain links TRBV10-3 with TRBJ2-6, with D possibly being TRBD1 (6 bases). The CDR3 totals 14 residues. The V end was cut by 10 bases, the J end by 0 bases, with 10 bases between. Germline V gives CDR1 ENHRY, CDR2 SYGVKD. The CDR3 sequence is CATRQDSGANVLTF. CDR3 in DNA: TGTGCCACCCGACAGGACTCTGGGGCCAACGTCCTGACTTTC.

The chain is built from TRBV7-2 and TRBJ1-2; no definite D call. The CDR3 runs 14 residues. The germline V and J ends were trimmed by 1 base and 4 bases, with 10 bases remaining between them. Germline V CDR1 and CDR2: SGHTA, FQGNSA. In nucleotides, the CDR3 is TGTGCCAGCAGCTTAGGTGGCAGGCTCTATGGCTACACCTTC. Translation gives CASSLGGRLYGYTF.

The chain recombines TRBV19 with TRBJ1-1; perhaps TRBD1 as D (6 bases). CDR1 is LNHDA and CDR2 is SQIVND in the germline V gene (reference sequence). The CDR3 covers 15 residues. Trimming removed 3 bases at V and 1 base at J, with 12 bases between. The CDR3 spells CASSIFGQTNTEAFF. CDR3 nucleotide sequence: TGTGCCAGTAGTATTTTTGGACAGACGAACACTGAAGCTTTCTTT.

This chain joins TRBV24-1 and TRBJ1-1, with 7 bases that match TRBD1. V was clipped by 2 bases and J by 1 base; unmatched bases: 3. This CDR3 contains 15 residues. Germline assignment: CDR1 KGHDR and CDR2 SFDVKD. CDR3: CATSDSHRGNTEAFF. The CDR3 region has the DNA TGTGCCACCAGTGATTCCCACAGGGGGAACACTGAAGCTTTCTTT.

This chain joins TRBV7-3 and TRBJ1-6; no clear D gene. The germline gives CDR1 SGHTA, CDR2 FQGTGA. The CDR3 runs 14 residues. Trimming removed 2 bases from V and 7 bases from J, with 9 bases in between. The CDR3 coding sequence is TGTGCCAGCAGCTTAGGTGCGGGAAATTCACCCCTCCACTTT. Amino acids: CASSLGAGNSPLHF.

The J gene is TRBJ1-5, the V gene TRBV20-1, with 11 bases that match TRBD1. CDR1 is DFQATT and CDR2 is SNEGSKA in the germline V gene (reference sequence). V shed 3 bases, J shed 6 bases, and the junction held 13 bases outside the gene matches. The CDR3 is made up of 17 amino acids. The CDR3 nucleotides read TGCAGTGCTAGTGGGGACAGGGGGGGCACATCGAGTCAGCCCCAGCATTTT. Translation gives CSASGDRGGTSSQPQHF.

The chain employs TRBV6-2 or TRBV6-3 and TRBJ1-2; weak D call: TRBD1 (5 bases). Looked up from germline, CDR1 is MNHEY and CDR2 is SVGEGT. Trimming stripped 5 bases from V and 7 bases from J, with 20 bases between. The CDR3 sequence is 15 residues long. In DNA, the CDR3 is TGTGCCAGCAGTGACCCCAGCGCGAGCGGGGGTGGCTACACCTTC. Its translation is CASSDPSASGGGYTF.

V is TRBV5-4 and J is TRBJ1-2, with 8 bases fitting TRBD1. The CDR3 has 15 amino acids. Germline CDR1 SGHNT, CDR2 YYREEE (reference sequence). V shed 1 base, J shed 4 bases, and the junction held 6 bases outside the gene matches. CDR3 region: CASSLRRQGSYGYTF. As DNA, the CDR3 is TGTGCCAGCAGCTTGCGGAGACAGGGGTCCTATGGCTACACCTTC.

This chain links TRBV4-3 with TRBJ1-5; possible D gene TRBD1, 6 bases. This CDR3 contains 15 residues. The germline V gene encodes CDR1 LGHNA and CDR2 YSLEER. Trimming cost V 2 bases and J 2 bases, with 10 bases left between them. This chain's CDR3 is CASSQTAGGNQPQHF. CDR3 DNA: TGCGCCAGCAGCCAAACGGCAGGGGGCAATCAGCCCCAGCATTTT.

V usage is TRBV9 and J usage is TRBJ1-1; D is unresolved. CDR1 is SGDLS, CDR2 YYNGEE, per germline. V dropped 0 bases and J dropped 0 bases, with 9 bases sitting between them. The CDR3 is 15 amino acids. CDR3 DNA: TGTGCCAGCAGCGTAGGGCAGGCCATGAACACTGAAGCTTTCTTT. This sequence encodes CASSVGQAMNTEAFF.

The chain employs TRBV10-3 and TRBJ1-1; 9 bases are a match to TRBD1. The germline gives CDR1 ENHRY, CDR2 SYGVKD. The V and J ends lost 5 bases and 5 bases, in that order; junction bases with no gene match: 6. This CDR3 is 14 amino acids long. In DNA, the CDR3 is TGTGCCATCAGTTCCCGACAGGGGGGGACTGAAGCTTTCTTT. Translation gives CAISSRQGGTEAFF.

In this sample, this clone turned up once. J is TRBJ2-4 and V is TRBV3-1 (or the pseudogene TRBV3-2), with 8 bases identical to TRBD2. Looked up from germline, CDR1 is LGHDT and CDR2 is YNNKEL (reference sequence). This CDR3 is built from 17 residues. With 0 bases clipped from V and 7 bases from J, the junction kept 11 bases outside the gene matches. The CDR3 here is CASSQDSSGRAGNIQYF. The CDR3 DNA sequence: TGTGCCAGCAGCCAAGATTCCAGCGGGAGAGCTGGGAACATTCAGTACTTC.

The chain joins TRBV7-2 to TRBJ1-2; 8 nucleotides match TRBD1. V shed 5 bases, J shed 2 bases, and the junction held 4 bases outside the gene matches. Germline V CDR1 and CDR2: SGHTA, FQGNSA. This CDR3 contains 14 residues. The CDR3 DNA reads TGTGCCAGCAGCGTAGGACAGGGAAACTATGGCTACACCTTC. Its translation is CASSVGQGNYGYTF.

The chain couples TRBV6-2 or TRBV6-3 to TRBJ2-2; 10 bases are shared with TRBD2. CDR1 and CDR2 from the germline V gene are MNHEY and SVGEGT. Trimming removed 2 bases from V and 7 bases from J; junction bases left unmatched: 7. This CDR3 comprises 16 residues. CDR3 sequence reads: CASSYVLAGDSGELFF. Here the CDR3 DNA reads TGTGCCAGCAGTTACGTTCTAGCGGGAGACAGCGGGGAGCTGTTTTTT.

The chain carries TRBV7-8 and TRBJ2-6; the D gene is possibly TRBD1 (5 bases). Germline loops: CDR1 SGHVS, CDR2 FQNEAQ. The ends were cut back, 2 bases at V and 0 bases at J, with 8 bases in the middle. CDR3 length equals 16 residues. The CDR3 coding sequence is TGTGCCAGCAGCTTAAGGGGATTCTCTGGGGCCAACGTCCTGACTTTC. Encoded protein: CASSLRGFSGANVLTF. The whole variable domain, filled in from reference TRBV7-8 and TRBJ2-6, reads GAGVSQSPRYKVAKRGQDVALRCDPISGHVSLFWYQQALGQGPEFLTYFQNEAQLDKSGLPSDRFFAERPEGSVSTLKIQRTQQEDSAVYLCASSLRGFSGANVLTFGAGSRLTVL.

The V gene is TRBV29-1, the J gene TRBJ2-3, with 11 bases fitting TRBD2. There are 14 residues in the CDR3. Germline V CDR1 and CDR2: SQVTM, ANQGSEA. After removal of 3 bases from V and 7 bases from J, the junction contained 6 bases not matched to a gene. This CDR3 is CSVDTGTSGNTQYF. The CDR3 DNA reads as TGCAGCGTTGATACTGGGACTAGCGGAAATACGCAGTATTTT.

J is TRBJ1-2 and V is TRBV6-5; D might be TRBD1 (6 bases). Germline CDR1 MNHEY, CDR2 SVGAGI. Between the trimmed V and J ends, which lost 2 bases and 1 base, there was a span of 11 bases. The CDR3 spans 15 residues. The CDR3 DNA sequence: TGTGCCAGCAGTTACGGACAGCCATTTAACTATGGCTACACCTTC. It specifies CASSYGQPFNYGYTF.

This clone has just one count. The chain combines TRBV30 with TRBJ2-7; D gene unclear. The CDR3 extends over 13 amino acids. CDR1 is GTSNPN and CDR2 is SVGIG in the germline V gene (reference sequence). Trimming took off 0 bases at V and 2 bases at J, with 8 bases between the two ends. CDR3 in DNA: TGTGCCTGGAGTGTAAGCGAAACCTACGAGCAGTACTTC. This codes for CAWSVSETYEQYF.

The chain recombines TRBV7-9 with TRBJ1-1; the match to TRBD1 covers 9 bases. Germline V CDR1 and CDR2: SEHNR, FQNEAQ (reference sequence). The CDR3 runs 17 residues. V dropped 3 bases and J dropped 5; count of bases not matched to a gene: 13. The CDR3 sequence is CASSLARGIGTGTEAFF. The CDR3 nucleotides are TGTGCCAGCAGCTTGGCGAGGGGTATCGGGACAGGGACTGAAGCTTTCTTT. Variable domain in full (rest from reference TRBV7-9 and TRBJ1-1): DTGVSQNPRHKITKRGQNVTFRCDPISEHNRLYWYRQTLGQGPEFLTYFQNEAQLEKSRLLSDRFSAERPKGSFSTLEIQRTEQGDSAMYLCASSLARGIGTGTEAFFGQGTRLTVV.

The rearrangement links TRBV7-3 to TRBJ2-1, with D maybe TRBD2 (7 bases). V was shortened by 5 bases and J by 11 bases, with 22 bases between the two germline ends. Germline CDR1 SGHTA, CDR2 FQGTGA. There are 15 residues in the CDR3. DNA of the CDR3: TGTGCCAGCAGCCTAGGGGGGGTTTTAGCGGGTAAGCAGTTCTTC. Amino acid sequence: CASSLGGVLAGKQFF.

The chain joins TRBV5-4 to TRBJ1-2, with TRBD1 matching 9 bases. This CDR3 is 15 amino acids long. The V segment lost 0 bases and the J segment 0 bases; nucleotides outside the gene matches: 0. Germline V gene sequence: CDR1 SGHNT, CDR2 YYREEE (reference sequence). CDR3 protein: CASSLGTGANYGYTF. CDR3 coding DNA: TGTGCCAGCAGCTTGGGGACAGGGGCTAACTATGGCTACACCTTC. The variable domain in full, with the rest retrieved from reference TRBV5-4 and TRBJ1-2, is ETGVTQSPTHLIKTRGQQVTLRCSSQSGHNTVSWYQQALGQGPQFIFQYYREEENGRGNFPPRFSGLQFPNYSSELNVNALELDDSALYLCASSLGTGANYGYTFGSGTRLTVV.

This chain links TRBV5-5 with TRBJ2-2, with TRBD1 matching 9 bases. Trimming cost V 6 bases and J 6 bases; bases outside gene matches: 12. CDR1 is SGHKS and CDR2 is YYEKEE in the germline V gene (reference sequence). CDR3 length: 16 amino acids. CDR3 DNA sequence: TGTGCCAGCACCCGTGGAGTTGACAGGGGGTCCGGGGAGCTGTTTTTT. Its translation is CASTRGVDRGSGELFF.

This clone came up many times. The J gene is TRBJ2-1, the V gene TRBV4-2, with D unclear. Germline CDR1 reads LGHNA; CDR2 reads YNFKEQ. The germline V and J ends were trimmed by 1 base and 5 bases, with 9 bases remaining between them. The CDR3 runs 14 residues. CDR3 sequence (DNA): TGTGCCAGCAGCCAAGTAACACAGAACAATGAGCAGTTCTTC. Its protein is CASSQVTQNNEQFF.

The chain recombines TRBV7-9 with TRBJ1-1; D is undetermined. Germline V gene lookup returns CDR1 SEHNR and CDR2 FQNEAQ (reference sequence). V was shortened by 5 bases and J by 0 bases, with 4 bases between the two germline ends. The CDR3 has 12 amino acids. This chain's CDR3 is CASSPVNTEAFF. CDR3 bases: TGTGCCAGCAGCCCAGTGAACACTGAAGCTTTCTTT.

This clone was detected ten times or more. The chain carries TRBV6-5 and TRBJ1-6; possibly TRBD1 for D (6 bases). The CDR3 is 16 amino acids. V shed 4 bases and J shed 4 bases, with 14 bases lying between them. Germline V lookup: CDR1 MNHEY, CDR2 SVGAGI. The DNA of the CDR3 is TGTGCCAGCAGTTCCCACTTGACAGGATATAATTCACCCCTCCACTTT. Translation gives CASSSHLTGYNSPLHF.

The chain has TRBV6-2 or TRBV6-3 and TRBJ2-5; the match to TRBD1 covers 7 bases. CDR1 MNHEY and CDR2 SVGEGT come from the germline V gene. CDR3 length equals 13 residues. J gave up 5 bases and V 6 bases, and 6 bases lay outside the gene matches. CDR3 bases: TGTGCCAGCAGCCTGACAGGGCCGGAGACCCAGTACTTC. It is translated as CASSLTGPETQYF.